This T cell receptor beta chain derives from a study of blood T cell repertoires in COVID-19. Background on the study: Acute-phase and convalescent COVID-19 samples originated in the United States, Italy and Spain. The cDNA or gDNA used as material had been derived from T cells, B-cell-depleted T cells, or PBMCs.

CDR1 SQVTM and CDR2 ANQGSEA come from the germline V gene. This CDR3 is built from 14 residues. V shed 5 bases and J 0 bases; nucleotides not matched to a gene: 4. Methods used by the authors: The authors estimated nucleated cell counts from reference gene primer amplification. Produced via immunoSEQ multiplex PCR; TCRdb's table is partial and in-frame only. That table furnishes V, J and clone size, whereas the DNA furnished D and trimming. The sample carries approximately 96,000 clones, around nine tenths recorded once. This chain joins TRBV29-1 and TRBJ1-5, with 7 bases lining up with TRBD1. This receptor was identified in a woman of 80 years or more with acute or convalescent COVID-19. Sequencing was carried out using peripheral blood. The CDR3 region has the DNA TGCAGCGTTCAACAGGGGAGTAGCAATCAGCCCCAGCATTTT. This encodes CSVQQGSSNQPQHF.